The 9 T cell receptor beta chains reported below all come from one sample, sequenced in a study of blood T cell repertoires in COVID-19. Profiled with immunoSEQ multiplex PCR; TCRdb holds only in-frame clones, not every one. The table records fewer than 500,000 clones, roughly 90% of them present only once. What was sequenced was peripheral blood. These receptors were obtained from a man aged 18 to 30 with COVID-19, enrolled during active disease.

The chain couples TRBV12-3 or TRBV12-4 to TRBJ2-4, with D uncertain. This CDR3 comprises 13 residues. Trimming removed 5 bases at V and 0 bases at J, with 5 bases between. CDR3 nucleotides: TGTGCCAGCAGTACGGTAGCCAAAAACATTCAGTACTTC. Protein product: CASSTVAKNIQYF.

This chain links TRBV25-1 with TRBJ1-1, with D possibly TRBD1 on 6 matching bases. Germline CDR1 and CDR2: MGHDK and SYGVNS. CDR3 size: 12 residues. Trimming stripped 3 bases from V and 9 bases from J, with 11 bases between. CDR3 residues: CASSDTDRKAFF. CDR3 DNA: TGTGCCAGCAGTGATACCGACAGGAAAGCTTTCTTT.

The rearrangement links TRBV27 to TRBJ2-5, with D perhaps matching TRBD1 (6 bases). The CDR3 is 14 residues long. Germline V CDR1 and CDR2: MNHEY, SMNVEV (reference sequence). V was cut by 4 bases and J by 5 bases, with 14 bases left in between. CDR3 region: CASSSDRSQETQYF. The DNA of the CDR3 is TGTGCCAGCAGTTCAGACAGGTCACAGGAGACCCAGTACTTC.

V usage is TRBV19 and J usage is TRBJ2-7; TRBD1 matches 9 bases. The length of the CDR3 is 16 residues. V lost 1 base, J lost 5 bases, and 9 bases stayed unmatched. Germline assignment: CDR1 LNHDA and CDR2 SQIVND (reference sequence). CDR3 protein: CASSIGTGTGIDEQYF. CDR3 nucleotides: TGTGCCAGTAGTATAGGGACCGGGACAGGGATCGACGAGCAGTACTTC.

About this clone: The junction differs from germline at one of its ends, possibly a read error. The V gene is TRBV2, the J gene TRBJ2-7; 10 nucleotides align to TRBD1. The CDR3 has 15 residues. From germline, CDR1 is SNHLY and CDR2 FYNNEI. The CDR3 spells CASSEGTGDTYEQYF. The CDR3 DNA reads TGTGCCAGCAGCGAAGGGACAGGGGATACCTACGAGCAGTACTTC.

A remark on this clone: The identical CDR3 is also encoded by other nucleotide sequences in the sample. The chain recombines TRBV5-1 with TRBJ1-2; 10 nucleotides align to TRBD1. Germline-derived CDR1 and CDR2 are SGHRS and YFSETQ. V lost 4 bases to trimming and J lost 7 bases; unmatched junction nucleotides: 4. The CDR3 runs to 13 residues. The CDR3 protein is CASSPGQGGGYTF. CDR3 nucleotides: TGCGCCAGCAGCCCAGGACAGGGGGGTGGCTACACCTTC.

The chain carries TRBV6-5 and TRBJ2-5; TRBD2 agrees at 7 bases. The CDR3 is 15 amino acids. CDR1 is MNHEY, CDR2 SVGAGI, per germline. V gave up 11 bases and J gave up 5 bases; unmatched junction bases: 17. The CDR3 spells CAGRLGLGSVETQYF. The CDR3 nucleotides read TGTGCCGGACGACTCGGACTAGGTTCGGTGGAGACCCAGTACTTC.

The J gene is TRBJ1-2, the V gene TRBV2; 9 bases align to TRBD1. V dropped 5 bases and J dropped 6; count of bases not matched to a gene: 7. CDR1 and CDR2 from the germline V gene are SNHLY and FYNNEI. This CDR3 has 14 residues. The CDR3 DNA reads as TGTGCCAGCAGTCAAAGGACAGGGGCGGATGGCTACACCTTC. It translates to CASSQRTGADGYTF.

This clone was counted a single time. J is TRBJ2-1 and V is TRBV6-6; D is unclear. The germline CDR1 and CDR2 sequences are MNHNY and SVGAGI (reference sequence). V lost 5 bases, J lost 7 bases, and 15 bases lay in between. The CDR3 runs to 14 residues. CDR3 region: CASSPETFRNEQFF. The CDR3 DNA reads TGTGCCAGCAGTCCCGAGACCTTCAGGAATGAGCAGTTCTTC.